Sequencing of this TCR beta chain was carried out in a study of T cells in Graves' hyperthyroidism and ophthalmopathy. Findings and caveats of the study: Blood also contained most expanded thyroid clonotypes above 0.001. Prediction of ophthalmopathy progression came a median approximately 7 months pre-onset.

Those patients with uncontrolled infection, other autoimmune disease, pregnancy or lactation were excluded. Together with thyroid ultrasound, orbital computed tomography, serum thyroxine and TRAb, clinical symptoms were used for diagnoses. TCR beta CDR3 region amplification was performed from RNA transcripts. HTBI primers were the set used in a first-round RT-PCR of the TCR CDR3. TCRdb independently ran MiXCR on the multiplex PCR reads; one entry per CDR3 protein. Of hundreds of thousands of distinct CDR3 sequences in the sample, 12% to 15% were seen once. This clonotype was recorded at least ten times. The target antigen is unknown. Material for sequencing was blood. This clonotype was sampled from a woman between 40 and 55 years old with Graves' hyperthyroidism.

The CDR3: CASSESASGIDNEQFF. CDR3 coding DNA: TGCGCCAGCAGTGAGTCGGCTAGCGGGATCGACAATGAGCAGTTCTTC. The genes are TRBV10-2 and TRBJ2-1, with TRBD2 matching over 9 bases. The CDR3 length is 16 residues. Germline V gene lookup returns CDR1 WSHSY and CDR2 SAAADI. Trimming at V came to 0 bases and at J to 5 bases, leaving 5 bases not matched to a gene.